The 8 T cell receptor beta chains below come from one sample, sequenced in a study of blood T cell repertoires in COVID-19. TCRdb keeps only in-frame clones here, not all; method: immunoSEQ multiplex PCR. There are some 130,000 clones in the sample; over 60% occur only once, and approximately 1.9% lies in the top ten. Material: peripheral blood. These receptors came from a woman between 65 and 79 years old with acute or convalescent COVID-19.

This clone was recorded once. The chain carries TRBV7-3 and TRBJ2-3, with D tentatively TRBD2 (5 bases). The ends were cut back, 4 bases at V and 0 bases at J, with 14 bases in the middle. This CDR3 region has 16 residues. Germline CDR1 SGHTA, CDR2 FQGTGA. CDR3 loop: CASSSSGFSSTDTQYF. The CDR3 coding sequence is TGTGCCAGCAGCTCCTCGGGATTCTCTAGCACAGATACGCAGTATTTT.

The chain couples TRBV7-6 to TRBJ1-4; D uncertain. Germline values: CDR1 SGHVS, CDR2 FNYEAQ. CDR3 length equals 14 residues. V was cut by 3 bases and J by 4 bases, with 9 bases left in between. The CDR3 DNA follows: TGTGCCAGCAGCTTGACTGCTTATAATGAAAAACTGTTTTTT. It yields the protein CASSLTAYNEKLFF.

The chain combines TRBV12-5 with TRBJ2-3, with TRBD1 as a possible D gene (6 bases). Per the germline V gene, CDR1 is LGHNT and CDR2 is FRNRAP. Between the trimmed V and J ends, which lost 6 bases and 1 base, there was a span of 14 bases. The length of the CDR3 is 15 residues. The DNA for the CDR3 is TGTGCTAGTGGCCAACAGGGCCAGGGCACAGATACGCAGTATTTT. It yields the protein CASGQQGQGTDTQYF.

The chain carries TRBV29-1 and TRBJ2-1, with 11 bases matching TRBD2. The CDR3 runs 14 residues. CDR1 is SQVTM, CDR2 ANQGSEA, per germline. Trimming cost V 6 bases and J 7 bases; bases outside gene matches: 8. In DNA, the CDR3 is TGCAGCGTCGGTACTAGCGGGAGTGGGAATGAGCAGTTCTTC. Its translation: CSVGTSGSGNEQFF.

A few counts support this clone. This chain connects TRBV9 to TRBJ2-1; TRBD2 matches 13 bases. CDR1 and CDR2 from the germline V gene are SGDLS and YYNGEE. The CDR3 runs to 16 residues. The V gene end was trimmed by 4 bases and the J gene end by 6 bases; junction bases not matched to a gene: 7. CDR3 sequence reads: CASSTRLAGGGNEQFF. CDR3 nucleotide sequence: TGTGCCAGCAGCACCCGACTAGCGGGAGGAGGCAATGAGCAGTTCTTC.

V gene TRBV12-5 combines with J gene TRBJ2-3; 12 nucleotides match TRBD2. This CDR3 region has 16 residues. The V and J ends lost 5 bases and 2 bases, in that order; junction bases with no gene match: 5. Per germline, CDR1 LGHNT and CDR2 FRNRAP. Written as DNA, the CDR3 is TGTGCTAGTGGTATGGGACTAGCGGGTTACACAGATACGCAGTATTTT. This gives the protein CASGMGLAGYTDTQYF.

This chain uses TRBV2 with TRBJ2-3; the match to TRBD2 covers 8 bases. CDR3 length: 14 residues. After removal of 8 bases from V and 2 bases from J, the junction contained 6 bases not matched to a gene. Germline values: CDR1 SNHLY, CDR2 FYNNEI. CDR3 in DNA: TGTGCCAGCCTCCGGGGGGGATCCACAGATACGCAGTATTTT. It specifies CASLRGGSTDTQYF.

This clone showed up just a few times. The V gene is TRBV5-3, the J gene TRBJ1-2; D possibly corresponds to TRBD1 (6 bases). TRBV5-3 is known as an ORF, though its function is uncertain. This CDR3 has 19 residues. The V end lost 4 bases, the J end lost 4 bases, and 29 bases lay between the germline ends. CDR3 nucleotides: TGTGCCAGAAGCCGTCCTATTCACACTTCACACAGGGCAGTCTATGGCTACACCTTC. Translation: CARSRPIHTSHRAVYGYTF.